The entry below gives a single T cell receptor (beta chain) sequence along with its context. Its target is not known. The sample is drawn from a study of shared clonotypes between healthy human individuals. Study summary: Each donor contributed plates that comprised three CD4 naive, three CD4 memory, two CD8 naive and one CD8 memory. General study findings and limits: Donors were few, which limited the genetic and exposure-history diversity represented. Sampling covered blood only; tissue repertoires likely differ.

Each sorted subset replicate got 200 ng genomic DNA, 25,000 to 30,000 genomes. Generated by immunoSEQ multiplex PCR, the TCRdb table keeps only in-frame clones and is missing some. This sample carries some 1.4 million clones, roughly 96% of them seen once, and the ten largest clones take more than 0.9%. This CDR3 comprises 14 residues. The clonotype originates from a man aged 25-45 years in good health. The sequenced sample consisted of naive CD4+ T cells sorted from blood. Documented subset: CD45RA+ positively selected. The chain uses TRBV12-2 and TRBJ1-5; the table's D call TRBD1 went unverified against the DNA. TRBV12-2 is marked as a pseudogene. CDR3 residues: CASRQDRDRQPQHF. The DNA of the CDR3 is TGTGCAAGTCGGCAAGACAGGGATAGGCAGCCCCAGCATTTT.